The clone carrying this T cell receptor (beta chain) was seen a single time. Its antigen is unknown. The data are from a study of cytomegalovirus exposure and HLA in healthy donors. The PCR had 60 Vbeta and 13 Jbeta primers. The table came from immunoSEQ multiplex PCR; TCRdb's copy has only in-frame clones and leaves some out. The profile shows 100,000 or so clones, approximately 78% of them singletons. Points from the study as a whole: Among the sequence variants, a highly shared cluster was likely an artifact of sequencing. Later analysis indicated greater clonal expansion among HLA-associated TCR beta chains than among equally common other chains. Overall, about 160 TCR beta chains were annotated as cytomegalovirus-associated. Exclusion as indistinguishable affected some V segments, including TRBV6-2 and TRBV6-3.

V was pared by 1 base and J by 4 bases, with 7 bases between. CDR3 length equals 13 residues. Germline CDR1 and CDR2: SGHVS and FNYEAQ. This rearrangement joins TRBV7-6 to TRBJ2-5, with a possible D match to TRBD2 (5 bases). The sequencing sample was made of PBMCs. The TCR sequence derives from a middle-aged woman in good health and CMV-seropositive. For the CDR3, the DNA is TGTGCCAGCAGCTTAGTTGGAGGAGAGACCCAGTACTTC. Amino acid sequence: CASSLVGGETQYF.